The clone carrying this TCR beta chain was detected only a few times. Its specificity is not known. Germline-derived CDR1 and CDR2 are MNHEY and SMNVEV (reference sequence). Trimming left V 3 bases short and J 2 bases short, with 10 bases between. The CDR3 has 14 residues. The data derive from a study of T-cell reconstitution after alpha-beta-depleted transplantation in children. Study-wide points: Surviving recipient T cells and thymic progenitors underlay high day-60 TCRbeta diversity in some patients. By one year post-transplant, T-cell counts and diversity largely arose from T cells that were newly produced. Several hundred expanded graft clones reportedly gave rise to the alpha-beta T cells present about two months after transplant.

Molecular barcoding with unique molecular identifiers was used for the TCRbeta library. TCRdb reprocessed the PCR reads via MiXCR and lists one record per CDR3 protein. The data contain around 440,000 distinct CDR3 sequences, 15% to 20% of them singletons. The receptor's source is a boy younger than two who had a stem cell transplant for Wiskott-Aldrich syndrome, so the T cells may come from the graft donor. The V and J genes are TRBV27 and TRBJ2-5; weak D call: TRBD1 (6 bases). The sample was PBMCs, mostly from graft donor cells, taken 360 days after TCRalphabeta/CD19-depleted stem cell transplant. CDR3 in DNA: TGTGCCAGCAGTTTCTCCAGGGGTCAAGAGACCCAGTACTTC. This codes for CASSFSRGQETQYF.